This T cell receptor beta chain appears in the sequencing data of a study of cytomegalovirus exposure and HLA in healthy donors. Study summary: One earlier analysis, a look at 180 million or so T cells, found 117 million unique TCR beta sequences. Findings and caveats of the study: V- and J-gene trimming of TCR beta was linked (in a later analysis) to a missense DCLRE1C variant.

This clone came up once. Its target is unknown. With 60 Vbeta and 13 Jbeta primers, the PCR was carried out. Generated by immunoSEQ multiplex PCR, the TCRdb table keeps only in-frame clones and is missing some. Here the sample spans 150,000 to 200,000 clones, 60% to 80% being singletons. J was trimmed by 5 bases and V by 3 bases; bases with no gene match: 6. The CDR3 totals 15 residues. Per the germline V gene, CDR1 is SNHLY and CDR2 is FYNNEI. The chain uses TRBV2 and TRBJ1-5, with 8 bases identical to TRBD1. The sequenced sample consisted of PBMCs. This clonotype was obtained from a woman in her fifties or sixties in good health and CMV-seropositive. In DNA form, the CDR3 reads TGTGCCAGCAGTGACCGACAGGGGAACCATCAGCCCCAGCATTTT. Translation gives CASSDRQGNHQPQHF.